These T cell receptor beta chains were read from a single sample in a study of blood T cell repertoires in COVID-19. Assay: immunoSEQ multiplex PCR; the TCRdb copy retains only in-frame clones and omits some. The sample lists under 45,000 clones; over 75% were seen once. The sample comprised peripheral blood. The receptors here all came from a man aged 60-69 years with acute or convalescent COVID-19. Each CDR3 is given with its conserved first and last residue.

J gene: TRBJ1-2
V gene: TRBV6-5
CDR3 protein: CASIAQRRDYGYTF

J gene: TRBJ2-7
V gene: TRBV10-1
CDR3 protein: CASSGSGAPYEQYF

J gene: TRBJ2-5
V gene: TRBV28
CDR3 protein: CASRRETQYF

J gene: TRBJ2-7
V gene: TRBV2
CDR3 protein: CASSGAGVGEQYF

J gene: TRBJ2-7
V gene: TRBV3-1/TRBV3-2
CDR3 protein: CASSFKVGTGGVKQYF

J gene: TRBJ1-5
V gene: TRBV19
CDR3 protein: CASSPDRGLTSNQPQHF

J gene: TRBJ1-1
V gene: TRBV10-1
CDR3 protein: CASSDILRGTNTEAFF

J gene: TRBJ2-5
V gene: TRBV6-1
CDR3 protein: CASNEIQETQYF

J gene: TRBJ1-1
V gene: TRBV12-3/TRBV12-4
CDR3 protein: CASSFQGSTEAFF

J gene: TRBJ1-4
V gene: TRBV6-5
CDR3 protein: CASRKSRARDEKLFF

J gene: TRBJ1-1
V gene: TRBV24-1
CDR3 protein: CATSVAGGTEAFF

J gene: TRBJ2-2
V gene: TRBV12-3/TRBV12-4
CDR3 protein: CASSPLPGELFF

J gene: TRBJ1-1
V gene: TRBV6-1
CDR3 protein: CASSDLRGVGAFF

J gene: TRBJ2-3
V gene: TRBV6-1
CDR3 protein: CASSDQRGTDTQYF

J gene: TRBJ2-1
V gene: TRBV6-5
CDR3 protein: CASDPGQFSYNEQFF

J gene: TRBJ1-5
V gene: TRBV3-1/TRBV3-2
CDR3 protein: CASSQGSTYSNQPQHF

J gene: TRBJ2-1
V gene: TRBV6-5
CDR3 protein: CASSYPIGVQFF

J gene: TRBJ2-2
V gene: TRBV25-1
CDR3 protein: CASSSIAGAAGELFF

J gene: TRBJ2-1
V gene: TRBV5-1
CDR3 protein: CASSLDGTRGREQFF

J gene: TRBJ1-2
V gene: TRBV6-1
CDR3 protein: CASSVGQGGYGGYGYTF

J gene: TRBJ2-7
V gene: TRBV6-5
CDR3 protein: CASSNRGLGEQYF

J gene: TRBJ1-3
V gene: TRBV6-6
CDR3 protein: CASSPLPGGGTGNTIYF

J gene: TRBJ1-1
V gene: TRBV6-5
CDR3 protein: CASRQFGNTEAFF

J gene: TRBJ1-2
V gene: TRBV6-5
CDR3 protein: CASSDSGGYGYTF

J gene: TRBJ2-2
V gene: TRBV27
CDR3 protein: CASSLSGTGAAGELFF

J gene: TRBJ2-5
V gene: TRBV28
CDR3 protein: CASSPRSLRTGTQETQYF

J gene: TRBJ1-6
V gene: TRBV3-1/TRBV3-2
CDR3 protein: CASSHGGGSPLHF

J gene: TRBJ2-7
V gene: TRBV5-1
CDR3 protein: CASSLGTGTGEQYF

J gene: TRBJ2-3
V gene: TRBV9
CDR3 protein: CASSAGGVDTQYF

J gene: TRBJ1-2
V gene: TRBV3-1/TRBV3-2
CDR3 protein: CASSLTDRVNYGYTF

J gene: TRBJ1-2
V gene: TRBV5-4
CDR3 protein: CASSSIRGITGYTF

J gene: TRBJ1-1
V gene: TRBV7-9
CDR3 protein: CASSRKGQSGNPMNTEAFF